The clone carrying this T cell receptor beta chain was counted at least ten times. Per the germline V gene, CDR1 is PRHDT and CDR2 is FYEKMQ (reference sequence). V was pared by 6 bases and J by 6 bases, with 7 bases of the junction left unmatched. The CDR3 is made up of 15 amino acids. The sample comes from a study of blood T cell repertoires in COVID-19. Whole-study context: Acute and convalescent COVID-19 samples came from the United States, Italy and Spain.

Assay used: immunoSEQ multiplex PCR; TCRdb lists only in-frame clones, some missing. The sample has under 200,000 clones, 70% to 90% seen once. The TCR comes from a man aged 55 to 70 with COVID-19, enrolled during active disease. The chain couples TRBV13 to TRBJ1-5; 11 positions match TRBD1. Sequencing was done on a sample of peripheral blood. The CDR3 coding sequence is TGTGCCAGCAGTTCTAGGGACAGGGGGGGTCAGCCCCAGCATTTT. Translating it yields CASSSRDRGGQPQHF.